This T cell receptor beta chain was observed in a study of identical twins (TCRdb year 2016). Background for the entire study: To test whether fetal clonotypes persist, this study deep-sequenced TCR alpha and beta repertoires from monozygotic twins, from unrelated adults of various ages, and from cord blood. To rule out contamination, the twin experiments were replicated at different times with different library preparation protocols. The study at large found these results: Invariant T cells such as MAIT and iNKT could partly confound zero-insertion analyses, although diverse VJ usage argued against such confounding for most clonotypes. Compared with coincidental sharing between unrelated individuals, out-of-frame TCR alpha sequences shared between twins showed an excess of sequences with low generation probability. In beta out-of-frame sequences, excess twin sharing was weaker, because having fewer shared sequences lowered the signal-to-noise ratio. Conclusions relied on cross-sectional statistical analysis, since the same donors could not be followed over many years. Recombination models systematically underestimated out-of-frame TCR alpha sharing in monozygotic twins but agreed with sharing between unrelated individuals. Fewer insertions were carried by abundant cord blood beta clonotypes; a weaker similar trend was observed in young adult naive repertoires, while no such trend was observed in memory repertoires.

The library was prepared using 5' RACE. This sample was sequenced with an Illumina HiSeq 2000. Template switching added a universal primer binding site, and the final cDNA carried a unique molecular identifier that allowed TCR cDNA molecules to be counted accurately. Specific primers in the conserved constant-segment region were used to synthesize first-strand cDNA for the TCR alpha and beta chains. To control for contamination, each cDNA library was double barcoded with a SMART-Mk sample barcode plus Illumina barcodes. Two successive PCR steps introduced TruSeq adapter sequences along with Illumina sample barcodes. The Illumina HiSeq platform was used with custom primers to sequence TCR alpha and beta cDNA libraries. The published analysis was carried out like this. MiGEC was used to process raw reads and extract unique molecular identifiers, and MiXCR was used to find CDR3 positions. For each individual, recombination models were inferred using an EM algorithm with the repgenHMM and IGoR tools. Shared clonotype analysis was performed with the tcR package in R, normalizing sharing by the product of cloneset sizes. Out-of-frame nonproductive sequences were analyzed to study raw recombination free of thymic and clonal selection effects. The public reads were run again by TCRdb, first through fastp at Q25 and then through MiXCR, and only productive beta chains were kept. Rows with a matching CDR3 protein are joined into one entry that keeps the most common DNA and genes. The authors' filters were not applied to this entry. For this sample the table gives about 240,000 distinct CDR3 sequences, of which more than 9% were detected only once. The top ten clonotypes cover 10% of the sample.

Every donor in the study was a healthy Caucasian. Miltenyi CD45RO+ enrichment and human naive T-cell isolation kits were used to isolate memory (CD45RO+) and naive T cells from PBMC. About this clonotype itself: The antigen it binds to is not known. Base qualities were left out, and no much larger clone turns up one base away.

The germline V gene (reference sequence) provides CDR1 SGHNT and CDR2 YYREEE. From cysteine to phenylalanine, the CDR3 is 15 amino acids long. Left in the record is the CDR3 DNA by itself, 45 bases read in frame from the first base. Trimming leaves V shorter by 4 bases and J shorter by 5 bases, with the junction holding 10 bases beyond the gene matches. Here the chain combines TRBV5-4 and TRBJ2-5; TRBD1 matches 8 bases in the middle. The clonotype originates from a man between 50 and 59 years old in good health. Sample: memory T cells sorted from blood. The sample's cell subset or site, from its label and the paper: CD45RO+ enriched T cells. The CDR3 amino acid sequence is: CASSPPGTGSETQYF. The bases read TGTGCCAGCAGCCCCCCCGGGACAGGATCGGAGACCCAGTACTTC.